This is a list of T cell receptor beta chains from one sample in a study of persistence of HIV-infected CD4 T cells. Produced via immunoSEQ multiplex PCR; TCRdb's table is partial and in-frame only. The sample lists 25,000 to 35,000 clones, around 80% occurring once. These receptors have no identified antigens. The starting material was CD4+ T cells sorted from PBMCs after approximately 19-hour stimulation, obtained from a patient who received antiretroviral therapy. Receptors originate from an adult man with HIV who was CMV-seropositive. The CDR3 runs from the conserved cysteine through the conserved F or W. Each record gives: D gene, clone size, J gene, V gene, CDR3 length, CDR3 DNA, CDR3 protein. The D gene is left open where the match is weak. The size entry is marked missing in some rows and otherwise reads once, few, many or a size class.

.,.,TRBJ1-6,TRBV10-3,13,TGTGCCATCAGTGCTGGGTCCAATTCACCCCTCCACTTT,CAISAGSNSPLHF
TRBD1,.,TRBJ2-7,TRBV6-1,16,TGTGCCAGCAGTGAAATTAAAGGACAGGGTTCGGTCGAGCAGTACTTC,CASSEIKGQGSVEQYF
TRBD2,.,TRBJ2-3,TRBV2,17,TGTGCCAGCAGTGAAGCGCGGACTAGCGGGGGGGCCGATACGCAGTATTTT,CASSEARTSGGADTQYF
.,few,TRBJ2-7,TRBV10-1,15,TGCGCCAGCTCCGAACAGCCAGGGTTCTCCTACGAGCAGTACTTC,CASSEQPGFSYEQYF
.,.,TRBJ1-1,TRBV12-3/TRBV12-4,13,TGTGCCACCAGACAGAGCAAGAACACTGAAGCTTTCTTT,CATRQSKNTEAFF
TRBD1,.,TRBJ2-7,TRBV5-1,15,TGCGCCAGCAGCCAAGGGGGCATCCAGGTCTACGAGCAGTACTTC,CASSQGGIQVYEQYF
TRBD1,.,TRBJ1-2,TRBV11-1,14,TGTGCCAGCAGCCACGGACAGGGCTGGGATGGCTACACCTTC,CASSHGQGWDGYTF
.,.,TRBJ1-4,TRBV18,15,TGTGCCAGCTCACGGGGGGTCGAAGGTAATGAAAAACTGTTTTTT,CASSRGVEGNEKLFF
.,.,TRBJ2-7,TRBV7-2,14,TGTGCCAGCAGCTTAGGGCCCAGCCTCGGGGAGCAGTACTTC,CASSLGPSLGEQYF
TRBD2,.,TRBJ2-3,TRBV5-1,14,TGCGCCAGCAGCCCTAGCGGGAACACAGATACGCAGTATTTT,CASSPSGNTDTQYF
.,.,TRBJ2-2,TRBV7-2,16,TGTGCCAGCAGCCCGTTCGGGGGAAGAAACACCGGGGAGCTGTTTTTT,CASSPFGGRNTGELFF
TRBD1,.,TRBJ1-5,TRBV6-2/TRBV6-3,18,TGTGCCAGCAGTTATGGTCTAACAGGGGCCCATAGCAATCAGCCCCAGCATTTT,CASSYGLTGAHSNQPQHF
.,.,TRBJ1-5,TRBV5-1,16,TGCGCCAGCAGCTTGGCCTCAGGGGACGGGAATCAGCCCCAGCATTTT,CASSLASGDGNQPQHF
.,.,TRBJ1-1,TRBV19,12,TGTGCCAGTAGTATACGGACTGCTGAAGCTTTCTTT,CASSIRTAEAFF
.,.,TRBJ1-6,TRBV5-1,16,TGCGCCAGCAGCTACCGGGACCTCTCCTATAATTCACCCCTCCACTTT,CASSYRDLSYNSPLHF
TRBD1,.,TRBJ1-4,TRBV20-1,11,TGCAGTGCTCCCAAGACAGGGGTACTGTTTTTT,CSAPKTGVLFF
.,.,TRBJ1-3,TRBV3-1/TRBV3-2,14,TGTGCCAGCAGCCAAGGAGGAACTGGAAACACCATATATTTT,CASSQGGTGNTIYF
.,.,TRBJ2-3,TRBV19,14,TGTGCCAGTAGTATGGGGATCTCAAGGGATACGCAGTATTTT,CASSMGISRDTQYF
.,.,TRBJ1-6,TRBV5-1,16,TGCGCCAGCAGCTTCCGGGGGATCTCCTATAATTCACCCCTCCACTTT,CASSFRGISYNSPLHF
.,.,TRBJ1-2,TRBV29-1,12,TGCAGCGTTGGAGAAGGGCGGTATGGCTACACCTTC,CSVGEGRYGYTF
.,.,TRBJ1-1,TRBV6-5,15,TGTGCCAGCAGACCCGTCCAGTTGGGCGCGACTGAAGCTTTCTTT,CASRPVQLGATEAFF
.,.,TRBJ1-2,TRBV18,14,TGTGCCAGCTCACCAAGCCGGGACCACTATGGCTACACCTTC,CASSPSRDHYGYTF
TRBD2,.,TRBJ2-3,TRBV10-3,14,TGTGCCATCAAGCGGGACCATAGCACAGATACGCAGTATTTT,CAIKRDHSTDTQYF
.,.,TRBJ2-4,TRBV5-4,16,TGTGCCAGCAGCCCTGAAAAAGTAGGAGCCAAAAACATTCAGTACTTC,CASSPEKVGAKNIQYF
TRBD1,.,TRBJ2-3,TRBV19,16,TGTGCCAGTGGACCATTGAGACAGGGGAGTCCAGATACGCAGTATTTT,CASGPLRQGSPDTQYF
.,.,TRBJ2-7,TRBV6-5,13,TGTGCCAGCAGATTGCTCGGGGTCGACGAGCAGTACTTC,CASRLLGVDEQYF
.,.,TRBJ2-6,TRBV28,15,TGTGCCAGCAGTTTTGTCACCCCTGGGGCCAACGTCCTGACTTTC,CASSFVTPGANVLTF
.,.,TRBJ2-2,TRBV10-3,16,TGTGCCATCAGTGTATTAGGCAGGGCGAACACCGGGGAGCTGTTTTTT,CAISVLGRANTGELFF
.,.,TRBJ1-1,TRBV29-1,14,TGCAGCGTTGAAGGTTCGGGGGCCGACACTGAAGCTTTCTTT,CSVEGSGADTEAFF
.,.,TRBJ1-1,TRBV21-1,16,TGTGCCAGCAGCAAACGAGTTCTAGGGTCGGGTACTGAAGCTTTCTTT,CASSKRVLGSGTEAFF
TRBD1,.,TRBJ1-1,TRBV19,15,TGTGCCAGCTTACCGGGACAGGGGGCCTACACTGAAGCTTTCTTT,CASLPGQGAYTEAFF
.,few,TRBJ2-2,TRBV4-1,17,TGCGCCAGCAGCCAAGATTCGGGGCGGGGTCGTTCCGGGGAGCTGTTTTTT,CASSQDSGRGRSGELFF
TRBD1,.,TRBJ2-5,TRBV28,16,TGTGCCTCCCATAGGGTAGGGGGCTCGTCGGGGGAGACCCAGTACTTC,CASHRVGGSSGETQYF
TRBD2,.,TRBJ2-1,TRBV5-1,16,TGCGCCAGCAAGCAAGTAGCGGGGGGTTCCTACAATGAGCAGTTCTTC,CASKQVAGGSYNEQFF
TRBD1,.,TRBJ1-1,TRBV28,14,TGTGCCAGCAGTTGGGACAGGGGGCTGGCTGAAGCTTTCTTT,CASSWDRGLAEAFF
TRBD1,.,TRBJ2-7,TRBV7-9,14,TGTGCCAGCAGCTGGGGACAGGGGGTTTACGAGCAGTACTTC,CASSWGQGVYEQYF
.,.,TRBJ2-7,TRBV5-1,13,TGCGCCAGCAGCTTGCAGGCAGCGTACGAGCAGTACTTC,CASSLQAAYEQYF
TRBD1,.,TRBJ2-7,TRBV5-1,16,TGCGCCAGCAGCTTGACCTCGACAGGGGGTGAAAGGGAGCAGTACTTC,CASSLTSTGGEREQYF
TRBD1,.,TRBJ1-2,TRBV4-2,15,TGTGCCAGCAGCCAAGGGACAGGGGTAGACTATGGCTACACCTTC,CASSQGTGVDYGYTF
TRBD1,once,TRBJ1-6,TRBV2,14,TGTGCCAGCAGCGGGGACAGTAAAAATTCACCCCTCCACTTT,CASSGDSKNSPLHF
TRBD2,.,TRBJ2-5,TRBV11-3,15,TGTGCCAGCAGCTCCCGCTGGGGGGGGTGGGAGACCCAGTACTTC,CASSSRWGGWETQYF
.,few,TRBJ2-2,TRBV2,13,TGTGCCAGCCGGGCAGCCTCCACCGGGGAGCTGTTTTTT,CASRAASTGELFF
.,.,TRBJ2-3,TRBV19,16,TGTGCCACCCGGACGAGGGTAGGAGGTGGCACAGATACGCAGTATTTT,CATRTRVGGGTDTQYF
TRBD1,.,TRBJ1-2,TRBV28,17,TGTGCCAGCAGTTTAGGGACAGGGGGGGCCTTGAGGTATGGCTACACCTTC,CASSLGTGGALRYGYTF
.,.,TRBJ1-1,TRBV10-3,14,TGTGCCATCACCCAGGGCTCCATGAACACTGAAGCTTTCTTT,CAITQGSMNTEAFF
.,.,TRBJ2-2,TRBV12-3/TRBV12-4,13,TGTGCCAGCAGGACTAGTCCAGCCGGGGAGCTGTTTTTT,CASRTSPAGELFF
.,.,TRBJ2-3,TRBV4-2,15,TGTGCCAGCAGCCAAGGGGGGGGGCTTGGAGATACGCAGTATTTT,CASSQGGGLGDTQYF
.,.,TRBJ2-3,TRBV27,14,TGTGCCAGCAGTTCGACTGTGATCACAGATACGCAGTATTTT,CASSSTVITDTQYF
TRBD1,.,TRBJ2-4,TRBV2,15,TGTGCCAGCACCCGGACAGGGGGACGTGGAAACATTCAGTACTTC,CASTRTGGRGNIQYF
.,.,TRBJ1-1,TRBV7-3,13,TGTGCCAGCAGCTTACAGGGGAACACTGAAGCTTTCTTT,CASSLQGNTEAFF
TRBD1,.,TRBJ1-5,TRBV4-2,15,TGTGCCAGCAGCCAAGACAGGGGGAAAAATCAGCCCCAGCATTTT,CASSQDRGKNQPQHF
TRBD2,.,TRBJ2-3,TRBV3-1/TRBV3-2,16,TGTGCCAGCAGCCTACGGACTAGCGGGGGCACAGATACGCAGTATTTT,CASSLRTSGGTDTQYF
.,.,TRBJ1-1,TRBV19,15,TGTGCCAGTAGCCTCGGACGGCCTTCCAACACTGAAGCTTTCTTT,CASSLGRPSNTEAFF
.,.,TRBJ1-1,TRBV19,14,TGTGCCAGTACCCCGGGGAGAAGCAACACTGAAGCTTTCTTT,CASTPGRSNTEAFF
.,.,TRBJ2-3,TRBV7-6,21,TGTGCCAGCAGCTTATGCTTTGAGGGAGTGGGAGAAAGGATGGGCACAGATACGCAGTATTTT,CASSLCFEGVGERMGTDTQYF
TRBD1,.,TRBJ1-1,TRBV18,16,TGTGCCAGCTCACTCGGACAGGGTAAAGGGAACACTGAAGCTTTCTTT,CASSLGQGKGNTEAFF